The clone carrying this T cell receptor (beta chain) was observed a handful of times. Under the authors' procedure: The authors estimated nucleated cell counts from reference gene primer amplification. Only in-frame clones appear in the TCRdb table, and some are missing; sequencing was by immunoSEQ multiplex PCR. The D gene and trimming were derived from the DNA, and the V and J assignments and clone size from that table. The table lists more than 85,000 clones, about 85% of them singletons. This sample was taken from a study of blood T cell repertoires in COVID-19. Study context: Sites in the United States, Italy and Spain provided acute and convalescent COVID-19 samples. The cDNA or gDNA used as material had been derived from T cells, B-cell-depleted T cells, or PBMCs.

The specimen was peripheral blood. This receptor was identified in an elderly man with active or convalescent COVID-19.

As DNA, the CDR3 is TGTGCCTCCCAACAGGGGACTAATGAAAAACTGTTTTTT. This encodes CASQQGTNEKLFF. V and J are TRBV10-3 and TRBJ1-4; 7 bases fit TRBD1. The V and J ends lost 11 bases and 2 bases, in that order; junction bases with no gene match: 5. The CDR3 runs to 13 residues. Germline CDR1 is ENHRY and CDR2 is SYGVKD.